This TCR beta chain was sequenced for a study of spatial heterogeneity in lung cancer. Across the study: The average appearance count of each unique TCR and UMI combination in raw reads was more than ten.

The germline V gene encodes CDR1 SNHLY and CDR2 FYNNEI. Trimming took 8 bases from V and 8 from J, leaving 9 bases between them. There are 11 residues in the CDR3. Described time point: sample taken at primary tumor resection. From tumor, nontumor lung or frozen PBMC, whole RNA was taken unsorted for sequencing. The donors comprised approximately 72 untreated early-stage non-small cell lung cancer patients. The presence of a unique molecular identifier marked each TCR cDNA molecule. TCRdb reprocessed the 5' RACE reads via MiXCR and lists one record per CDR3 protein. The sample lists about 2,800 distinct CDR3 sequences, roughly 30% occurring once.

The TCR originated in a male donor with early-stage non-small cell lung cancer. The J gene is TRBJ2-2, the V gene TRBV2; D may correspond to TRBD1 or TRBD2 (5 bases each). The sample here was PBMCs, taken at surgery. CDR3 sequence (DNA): TGTGCCAGCTGGGGGTTTGGGGAGCTGTTTTTT. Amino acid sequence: CASWGFGELFF.